This T cell receptor beta chain was recovered during a study of OX40 agonist ivuxolimab in advanced cancers. Study background: Ivuxolimab is a fully human IgG2 antibody that activates OX40 (CD134).

The method was immunoSEQ multiplex PCR; TCRdb's version includes in-frame clones alone and lacks a portion of them. The table includes some 86,000 clones, 80% to 95% detected once. Regarding the study as a whole: Undetermined was the antigen specificity of the expanded peripheral T cells.

The germline V and J ends were trimmed by 3 bases and 4 bases, with 13 bases remaining between them. The germline CDR1 and CDR2 sequences are SQVTM and ANQGSEA. The CDR3 has 13 residues. Of note for this clone: Its antigen remains unidentified.

This sample comprised CD4+ or CD8+ T cells sorted from blood, obtained in a trial of the OX40 agonist ivuxolimab. V and J are TRBV29-1 and TRBJ2-7, with a tentative D call TRBD2 (6 bases). The TCR originated in an adult with an advanced solid tumor such as melanoma, head and neck, liver or kidney cancer. The CDR3 DNA is TGCAGCGTTGATATCGGGGGTACGTACGAGCAGTACTTC. Protein sequence: CSVDIGGTYEQYF.